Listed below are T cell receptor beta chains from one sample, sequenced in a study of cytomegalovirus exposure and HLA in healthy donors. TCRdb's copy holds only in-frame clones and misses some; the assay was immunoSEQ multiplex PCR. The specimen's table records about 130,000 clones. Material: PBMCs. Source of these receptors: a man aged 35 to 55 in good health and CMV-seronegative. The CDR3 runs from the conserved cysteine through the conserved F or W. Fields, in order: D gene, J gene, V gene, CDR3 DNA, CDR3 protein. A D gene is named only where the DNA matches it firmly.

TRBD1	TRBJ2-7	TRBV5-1	TGCGCCAGCAGCTTGACAGGGGGCGAGCAGTACTTC	CASSLTGGEQYF
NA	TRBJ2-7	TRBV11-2	TGTGCCAGCAGCTTAGTCCCAGGTTACGAGCAGTACTTC	CASSLVPGYEQYF
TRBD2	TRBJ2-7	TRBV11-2	TGTGCCAGCAGCCCTGATCTGGGACTAGGCTACGAGCAGTACTTC	CASSPDLGLGYEQYF
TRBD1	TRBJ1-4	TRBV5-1	TGCGCCAGCAGCAGAGACAGGGGGCAGGGAGAAAAACTGTTTTTT	CASSRDRGQGEKLFF
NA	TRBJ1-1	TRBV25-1	TGTGCCAGCAGTGAATTTTATGGGCGGAACACTGAAGCTTTCTTT	CASSEFYGRNTEAFF
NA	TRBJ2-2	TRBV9	TGTGCCAGCAGCCCTATGAACACCGGGGAGCTGTTTTTT	CASSPMNTGELFF
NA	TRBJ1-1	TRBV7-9	TGTGCCAGCAGCCCGCAGGGGCTGGGGAACACTGAAGCTTTCTTT	CASSPQGLGNTEAFF
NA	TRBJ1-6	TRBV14	TGTGCCAGCAGCCAAGTCGGGGGTGGGAATTCACCCCTCCACTTT	CASSQVGGGNSPLHF
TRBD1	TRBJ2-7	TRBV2	TGTGCCAGCAGGGGACAGCCGGGAGAGCAGTACTTC	CASRGQPGEQYF
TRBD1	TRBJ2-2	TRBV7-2	TGTGCCAGCAGATCGGACAGGGAGAACACCGGGGAGCTGTTTTTT	CASRSDRENTGELFF
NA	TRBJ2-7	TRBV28	TGTGCCAGCAGCCACAATGGGGCGGGGACCTACGAGCAGTACTTC	CASSHNGAGTYEQYF
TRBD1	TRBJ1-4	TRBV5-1	TGCGCCAGCAGCTTGGGACACAGGGGGGAAAATGAAAAACTGTTTTTT	CASSLGHRGENEKLFF
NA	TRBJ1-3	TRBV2	TGTGCCACTATACCTGAGAAATCTGGAAACACCATATATTTT	CATIPEKSGNTIYF
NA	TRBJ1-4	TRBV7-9	TGTGCCAGCAGCCCAGGAGGGCCTAATGAAAAACTGTTTTTT	CASSPGGPNEKLFF
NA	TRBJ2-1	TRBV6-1	TGTGCCAGCAGAGTTCTCTATCTATCTGAGCAGTTCTTC	CASRVLYLSEQFF
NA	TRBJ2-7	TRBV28	TGTGCCAGCAAAGACCGCTACAGCTCCTACGAGCAGTACTTC	CASKDRYSSYEQYF
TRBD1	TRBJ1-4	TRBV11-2	TGTGCCAGCAGCAGAACAGGGGACAATGAAAAACTGTTTTTT	CASSRTGDNEKLFF
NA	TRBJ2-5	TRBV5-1	TGCGCCAGCAGCTTGTTTCCGGGAAAGGAGGAGACCCAGTACTTC	CASSLFPGKEETQYF
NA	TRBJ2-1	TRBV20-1	TGCAGTGCTAGTGCGGGACAGCCGGGGGTCTTC	CSASAGQPGVF
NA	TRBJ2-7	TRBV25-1	TGTGCCAGCAGTGAAGGGCAGGGGCAGTACTTC	CASSEGQGQYF
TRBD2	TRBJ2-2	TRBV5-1	TGCGCCATCTCCCCCGGGGGGACCTCGAGCACCGGGGAGCTGTTTTTT	CAISPGGTSSTGELFF
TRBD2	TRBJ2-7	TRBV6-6	TGTGCCAGCAAAAAACTAGCGGGGGATTCCTACGAGCAGTACTTC	CASKKLAGDSYEQYF
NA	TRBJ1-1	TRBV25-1	TGTGCCAGCAGTGGAGGCAACACTGAAGCTTTCTTT	CASSGGNTEAFF
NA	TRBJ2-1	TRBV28	TGTGCCAGCAGTCTTGACACCTACAATGAGCAGTTCTTC	CASSLDTYNEQFF
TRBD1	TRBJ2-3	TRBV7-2	TGTGCCAGCAGCCACCGGGACAGGGATCCTAGCACAGATACGCAGTATTTT	CASSHRDRDPSTDTQYF
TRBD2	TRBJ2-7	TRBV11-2	TGTGCCAGCAGCTTAGTAGCGGGGGCTATTGGCAAGCAGTACTTC	CASSLVAGAIGKQYF
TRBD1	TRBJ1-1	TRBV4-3	TGCGCCAGCAGCCAAACACAGGGGAGGAACACTGAAGCTTTCTTT	CASSQTQGRNTEAFF
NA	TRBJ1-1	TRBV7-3	TGTGCCAGCAGCTTGGGGGGTTCGAAGACTGAAGCTTTCTTT	CASSLGGSKTEAFF
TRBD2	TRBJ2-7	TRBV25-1	TGTGCCAGCAGTCTGGGGGGGAAAACCTACGAGCAGTACTTC	CASSLGGKTYEQYF
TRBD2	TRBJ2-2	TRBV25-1	TGTGCCAGCAGTGTCGGGACTAGCGGGAAGCTGGGGGAGCTGTTTTTT	CASSVGTSGKLGELFF
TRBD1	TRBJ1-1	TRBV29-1	TGCAGCGCGGACAGGGTGGGGACTGAAGCTTTCTTT	CSADRVGTEAFF
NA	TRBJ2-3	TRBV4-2	TGTGCCAGCAGCCAAGAACTACGTGCAGATACGCAGTATTTT	CASSQELRADTQYF
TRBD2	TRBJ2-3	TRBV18	TGTGCCAGCTCACCACTTCAGCGGGAGCGGCTGGGCACAGATACGCAGTATTTT	CASSPLQRERLGTDTQYF
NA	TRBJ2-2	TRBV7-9	TGTGCCAGCAGGGCCGACTCGAACACCGGGGAGCTGTTTTTT	CASRADSNTGELFF
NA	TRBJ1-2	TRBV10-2	TGCGCCAGCAGCCCCCAGGCGGGATCCTATGGCTACACCTTC	CASSPQAGSYGYTF
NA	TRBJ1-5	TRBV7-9	TGTGCCAGCAGCGCCGCAGGGAAGGGGAGCAATCAGCCCCAGCATTTT	CASSAAGKGSNQPQHF